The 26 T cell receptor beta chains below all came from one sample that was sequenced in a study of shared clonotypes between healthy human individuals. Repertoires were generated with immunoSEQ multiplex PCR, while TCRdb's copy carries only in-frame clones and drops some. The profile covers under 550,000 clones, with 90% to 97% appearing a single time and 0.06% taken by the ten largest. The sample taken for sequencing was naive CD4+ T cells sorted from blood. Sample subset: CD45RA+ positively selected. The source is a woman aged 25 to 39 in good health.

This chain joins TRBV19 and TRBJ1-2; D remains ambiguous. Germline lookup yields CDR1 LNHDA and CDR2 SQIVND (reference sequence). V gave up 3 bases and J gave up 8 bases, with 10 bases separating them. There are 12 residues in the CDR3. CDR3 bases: TGTGCCAGTAGTATGCGGGCGAACGGCTACACCTTC. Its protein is CASSMRANGYTF.

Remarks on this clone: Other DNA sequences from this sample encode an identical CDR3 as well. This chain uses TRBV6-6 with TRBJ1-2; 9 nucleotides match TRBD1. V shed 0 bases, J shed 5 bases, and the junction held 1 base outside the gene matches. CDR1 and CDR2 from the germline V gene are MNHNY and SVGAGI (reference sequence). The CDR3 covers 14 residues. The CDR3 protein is CASSYSGQGYGYTF. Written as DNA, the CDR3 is TGTGCCAGCAGTTACTCCGGACAGGGGTATGGCTACACCTTC.

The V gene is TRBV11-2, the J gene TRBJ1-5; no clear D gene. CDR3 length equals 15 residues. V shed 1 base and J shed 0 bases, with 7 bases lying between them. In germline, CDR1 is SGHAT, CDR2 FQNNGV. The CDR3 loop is CASSLGGYSNQPQHF. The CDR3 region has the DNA TGTGCCAGCAGCTTAGGGGGATATAGCAATCAGCCCCAGCATTTT. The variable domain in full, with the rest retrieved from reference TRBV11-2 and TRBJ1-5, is EAGVAQSPRYKIIEKRQSVAFWCNPISGHATLYWYQQILGQGPKLLIQFQNNGVVDDSQLPKDRFSAERLKGVDSTLKIQPAKLEDSAVYLCASSLGGYSNQPQHFGDGTRLSIL.

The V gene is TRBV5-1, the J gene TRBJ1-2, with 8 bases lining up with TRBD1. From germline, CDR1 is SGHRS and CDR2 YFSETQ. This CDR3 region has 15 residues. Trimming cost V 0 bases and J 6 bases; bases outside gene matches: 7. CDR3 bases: TGCGCCAGCAGCTTGGTCCAGGGGGCTCGGAATGGCTACACCTTC. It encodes CASSLVQGARNGYTF.

The CDR3 region is CASSLPNTGELFF. In DNA, the CDR3 is TGTGCCAGCAGTCTGCCAAACACCGGGGAGCTGTTTTTT. The genes are TRBV28 and TRBJ2-2; D not certain. In germline, CDR1 is MDHEN, CDR2 SYDVKM. Trimming removed 5 bases from V and 2 bases from J, with 6 bases in between. The CDR3 consists of 13 residues.

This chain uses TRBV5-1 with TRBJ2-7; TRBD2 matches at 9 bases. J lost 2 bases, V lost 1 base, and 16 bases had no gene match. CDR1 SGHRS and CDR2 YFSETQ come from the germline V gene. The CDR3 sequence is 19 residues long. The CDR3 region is CASSLTLRGAGGLTYEQYF. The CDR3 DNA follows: TGCGCCAGCAGCTTGACCCTCCGGGGAGCGGGAGGCCTCACCTACGAGCAGTACTTC.

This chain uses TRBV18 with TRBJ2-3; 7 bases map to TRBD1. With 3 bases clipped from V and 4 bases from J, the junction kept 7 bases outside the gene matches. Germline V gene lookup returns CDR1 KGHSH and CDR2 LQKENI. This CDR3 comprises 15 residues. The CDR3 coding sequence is TGTGCCAGCTCACCCGCCGGGACAGCATCAGATACGCAGTATTTT. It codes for CASSPAGTASDTQYF.

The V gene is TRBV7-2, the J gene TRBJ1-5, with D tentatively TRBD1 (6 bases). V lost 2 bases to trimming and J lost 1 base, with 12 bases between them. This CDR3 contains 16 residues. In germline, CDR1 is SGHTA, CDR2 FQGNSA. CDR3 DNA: TGTGCCAGCAGCTTAAACAGGGTGGGGAGCAATCAGCCCCAGCATTTT. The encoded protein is CASSLNRVGSNQPQHF.

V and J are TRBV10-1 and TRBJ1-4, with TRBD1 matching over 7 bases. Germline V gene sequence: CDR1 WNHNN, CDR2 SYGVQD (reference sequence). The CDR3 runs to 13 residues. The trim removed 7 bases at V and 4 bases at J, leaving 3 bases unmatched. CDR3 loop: CASNTGVNEKLFF. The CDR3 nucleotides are TGCGCCAGCAATACAGGGGTTAATGAAAAACTGTTTTTT.

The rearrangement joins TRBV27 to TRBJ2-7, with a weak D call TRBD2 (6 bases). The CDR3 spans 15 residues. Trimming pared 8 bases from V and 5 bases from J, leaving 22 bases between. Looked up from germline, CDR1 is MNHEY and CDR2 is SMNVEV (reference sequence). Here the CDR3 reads CASLAPGLPSHEQYF. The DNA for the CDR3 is TGTGCCAGCCTTGCCCCGGGACTCCCTTCGCACGAGCAGTACTTC.

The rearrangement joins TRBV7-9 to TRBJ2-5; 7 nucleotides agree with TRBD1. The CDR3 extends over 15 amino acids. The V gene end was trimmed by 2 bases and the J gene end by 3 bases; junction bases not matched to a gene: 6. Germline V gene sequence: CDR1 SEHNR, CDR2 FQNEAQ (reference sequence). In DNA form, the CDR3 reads TGTGCCAGCAGCTTATTCCGAGACAGGGAAGAGACCCAGTACTTC. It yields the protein CASSLFRDREETQYF.

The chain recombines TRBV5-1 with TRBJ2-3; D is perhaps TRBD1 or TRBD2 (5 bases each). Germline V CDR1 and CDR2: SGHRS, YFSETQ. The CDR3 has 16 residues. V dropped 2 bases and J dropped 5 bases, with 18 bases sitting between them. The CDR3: CASSLRGPRTQDTQYF. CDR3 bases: TGCGCCAGCAGCTTAAGGGGACCTCGGACCCAAGATACGCAGTATTTT. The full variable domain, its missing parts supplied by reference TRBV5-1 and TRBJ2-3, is KAGVTQTPRYLIKTRGQQVTLSCSPISGHRSVSWYQQTPGQGLQFLFEYFSETQRNKGNFPGRFSGRQFSNSRSEMNVSTLELGDSALYLCASSLRGPRTQDTQYFGPGTRLTVL.

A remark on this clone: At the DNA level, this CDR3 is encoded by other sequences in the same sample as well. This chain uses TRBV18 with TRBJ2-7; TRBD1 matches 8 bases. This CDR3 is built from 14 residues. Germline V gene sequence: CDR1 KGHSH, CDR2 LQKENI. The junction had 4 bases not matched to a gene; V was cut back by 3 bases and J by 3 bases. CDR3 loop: CASSPRDRNYEQYF. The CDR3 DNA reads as TGTGCCAGCTCACCCCGGGACAGGAACTACGAGCAGTACTTC.

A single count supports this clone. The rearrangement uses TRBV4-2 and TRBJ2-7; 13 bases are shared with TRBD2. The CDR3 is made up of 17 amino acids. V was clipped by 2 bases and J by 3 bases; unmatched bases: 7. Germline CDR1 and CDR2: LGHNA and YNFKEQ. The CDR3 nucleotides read TGTGCCAGCAGCCAACTGACTAGCGGGAGGAAGGACTACGAGCAGTACTTC. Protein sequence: CASSQLTSGRKDYEQYF.

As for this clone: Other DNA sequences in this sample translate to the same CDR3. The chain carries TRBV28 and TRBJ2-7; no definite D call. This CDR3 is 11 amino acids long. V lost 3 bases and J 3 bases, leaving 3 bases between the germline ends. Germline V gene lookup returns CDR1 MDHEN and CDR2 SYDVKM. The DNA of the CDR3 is TGTGCCAGCAGTTTGAACTACGAGCAGTACTTC. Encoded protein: CASSLNYEQYF.

The CDR3 here is CASSTQGGRPSYEQYF. The CDR3 DNA follows: TGTGCCAGCAGCACCCAGGGGGGCCGCCCCTCCTACGAGCAGTACTTC. The rearrangement links TRBV28 to TRBJ2-5, with a weak D call TRBD1 (7 bases). The J call is in doubt because the DNA end fits TRBJ2-7 better. Germline V gives CDR1 MDHEN, CDR2 SYDVKM. The CDR3 is 16 residues long.

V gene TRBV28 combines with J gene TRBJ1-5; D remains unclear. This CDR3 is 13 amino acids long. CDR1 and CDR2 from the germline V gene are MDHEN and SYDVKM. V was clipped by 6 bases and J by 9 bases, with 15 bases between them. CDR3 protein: CASRTVGGTPQHF. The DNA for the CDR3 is TGTGCCAGCAGAACCGTAGGAGGAACGCCCCAGCATTTT.

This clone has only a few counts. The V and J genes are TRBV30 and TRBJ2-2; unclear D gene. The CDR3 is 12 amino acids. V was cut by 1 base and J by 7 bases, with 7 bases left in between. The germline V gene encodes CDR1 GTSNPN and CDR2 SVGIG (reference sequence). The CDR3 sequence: CAWSDLGGELFF. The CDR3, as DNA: TGTGCCTGGAGTGATCTCGGCGGGGAGCTGTTTTTT.

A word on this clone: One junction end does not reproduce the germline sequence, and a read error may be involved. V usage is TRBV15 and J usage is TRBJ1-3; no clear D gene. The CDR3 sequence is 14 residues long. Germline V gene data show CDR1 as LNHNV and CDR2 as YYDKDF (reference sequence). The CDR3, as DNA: TGTGCCACTAGCAGCGGGGTGGGTGGAAACACCATATATTTT. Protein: CATSSGVGGNTIYF.

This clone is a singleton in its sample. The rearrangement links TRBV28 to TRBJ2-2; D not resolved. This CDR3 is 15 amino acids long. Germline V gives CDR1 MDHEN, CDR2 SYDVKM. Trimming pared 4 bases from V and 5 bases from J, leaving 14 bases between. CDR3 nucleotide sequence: TGTGCCAGCAGTTCATCTAGTGAAGGGACCGGGGAGCTGTTTTTT. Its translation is CASSSSSEGTGELFF.

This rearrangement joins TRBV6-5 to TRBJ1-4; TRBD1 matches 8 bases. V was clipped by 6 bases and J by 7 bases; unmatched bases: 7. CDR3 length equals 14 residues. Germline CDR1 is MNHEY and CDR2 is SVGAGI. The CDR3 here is CASSVTGAGEKLFF. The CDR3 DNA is TGTGCCAGCAGCGTGACAGGGGCGGGTGAAAAACTGTTTTTT.

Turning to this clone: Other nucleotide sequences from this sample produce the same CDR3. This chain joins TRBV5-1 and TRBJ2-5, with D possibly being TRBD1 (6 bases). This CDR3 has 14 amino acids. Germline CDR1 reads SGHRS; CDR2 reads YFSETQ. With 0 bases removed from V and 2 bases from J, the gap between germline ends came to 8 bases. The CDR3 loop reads CASSLGQVQETQYF. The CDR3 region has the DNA TGCGCCAGCAGCTTGGGACAGGTACAAGAGACCCAGTACTTC.

CDR3 amino acids: CASSADRAAGELFF. CDR3 DNA sequence: TGTGCCAGCAGTGCCGACAGGGCAGCCGGGGAGCTGTTTTTT. This chain uses TRBV6-4 with TRBJ2-2; 7 bases map to TRBD1. This CDR3 spans 14 amino acids. CDR1 is MRHNA and CDR2 is SNTAGT in the germline V gene. V shed 4 bases and J 6 bases; nucleotides not matched to a gene: 5.

The CDR3, as DNA: TGTGCCAGCAGTACTGGTTCGGCTTCCAAAAACATTCAGTACTTC. Its translation is CASSTGSASKNIQYF. The chain uses TRBV28 and TRBJ2-4; D gene ambiguous. V lost 5 bases to trimming and J lost 2 bases, with 13 bases between them. Germline V gene sequence: CDR1 MDHEN, CDR2 SYDVKM. The CDR3 extends over 15 amino acids. The whole variable domain, remainder taken from reference TRBV28 and TRBJ2-4, is DVKVTQSSRYLVKRTGEKVFLECVQDMDHENMFWYRQDPGLGLRLIYFSYDVKMKEKGDIPEGYSVSREKKERFSLILESASTNQTSMYLCASSTGSASKNIQYFGAGTRLSVL.

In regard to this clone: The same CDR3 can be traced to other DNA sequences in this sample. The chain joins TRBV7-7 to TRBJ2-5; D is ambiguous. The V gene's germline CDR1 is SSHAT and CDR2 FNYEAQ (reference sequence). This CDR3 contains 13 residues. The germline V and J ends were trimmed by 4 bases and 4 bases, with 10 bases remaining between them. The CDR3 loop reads CASSSAGRETQYF. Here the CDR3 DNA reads TGTGCCAGCAGCTCCGCAGGTAGAGAGACCCAGTACTTC.

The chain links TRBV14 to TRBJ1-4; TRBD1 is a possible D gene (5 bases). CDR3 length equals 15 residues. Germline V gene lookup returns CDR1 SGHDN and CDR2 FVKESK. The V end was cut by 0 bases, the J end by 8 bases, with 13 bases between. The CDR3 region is CASSQEMKGNEKLFF. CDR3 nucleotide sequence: TGTGCCAGCAGCCAAGAAATGAAGGGGAACGAAAAACTGTTTTTT.